The source of this T cell receptor (beta chain) is a study of glioma-infiltrating T cells. Amplification of TCR alpha and beta CDR3 regions from RNA used iRepertoire nested multiplex PCR. MiXCR, applied by TCRdb to the multiplex PCR reads, yields one record per CDR3 protein. The sample carries more than 85,000 distinct CDR3 sequences, less than 30% recorded once. This clonotype was counted at least ten times. V lost 0 bases, J lost 5 bases, and 19 bases lay in between. Looked up from germline, CDR1 is LGHDT and CDR2 is YNNKEL (reference sequence). The CDR3 is 17 amino acids. The receptor was isolated from a human donor with low-grade glioma or glioblastoma, undergoing nonglioma brain surgery, or in good health (not recorded which). The sample consisted of glioma tissue, nonneoplastic brain tissue, or PBMCs (not recorded which). The chain has TRBV3-1 and TRBJ1-1; no reliable D call. As DNA, the CDR3 is TGTGCCAGCAGCCAAGATCTTCAGGTCCTGGGGAATACTGAAGCTTTCTTT. Its translation is CASSQDLQVLGNTEAFF. Using reference TRBV3-1 and TRBJ1-1 for the parts outside the CDR3, the full variable domain is DTAVSQTPKYLVTQMGNDKSIKCEQNLGHDTMYWYKQDSKKFLKIMFSYNNKELIINETVPNRFSPKSPDKAHLNLHINSLELGDSAVYFCASSQDLQVLGNTEAFFGQGTRLTVV.